The subject of this entry is one TCR beta chain. Its antigen is as yet unknown. CDR3 length: 14 residues. The germline V gene encodes CDR1 LGHDT and CDR2 YNNKEL (reference sequence). Trimming cost V 0 bases and J 3 bases; bases outside gene matches: 2. The data belong to a study of regulatory T cells in long-lasting Graves disease. As to time point: persistent/refractory GD, antithyroid drugs over 5 years with positive TRAb. PBMC-extracted RNA yielded the TCR library. Graves' disease diagnosis used American Thyroid Association guidelines. Broader study findings: Persistent patients shared more public clonotypes (approximately 2,700) than newly diagnosed patients (under 1,000).

In building TCR beta libraries, iRepertoire HTBI primers were used together with Arm-PCR of CDR3 regions. One entry per CDR3 protein, called by TCRdb with MiXCR from the multiplex PCR reads. The data hold 400,000 to 500,000 distinct CDR3 sequences, with over 20% observed a single time. This chain uses TRBV3-1 with TRBJ2-7; 7 nucleotides agree with TRBD1. The receptor was derived from a female donor with Graves disease. The source material was peripheral blood mononuclear cells (PBMCs), sampled when the disease was refractory, from a patient treated with antithyroid drugs. The CDR3 region is CASSQEGGHYEQYF. CDR3 DNA sequence: TGTGCCAGCAGCCAAGAAGGGGGCCACTACGAGCAGTACTTC.